This note documents a single TCR beta chain sequence. Its antigen is currently not known. One base away there is no much larger clone; base qualities are not given. Library method: 5' RACE. The sequencing machine was an Illumina Genome Analyzer IIx. To prepare the RNA-based TCR cDNA libraries, a previously described protocol was followed, with several modifications. To prevent cross-contamination, sample-specific barcodes were added to both ends of each TCR cDNA library during cDNA synthesis and amplification. The source study handled its data this way. Between about 90,000 and nearly 550,000 clonotypes were identified per individual, with about 2 to 3.6 million CDR3-containing reads per library. Reads carrying improper barcode index combinations were removed, after which the MiTCR software was used to build a cloneset for each library. While assembling CDR3 clonotypes, MiTCR filtered or rescued low-quality reads and corrected PCR and sequencing errors. Artificial out-of-frame clonotypes were mapped to in-frame sequences, with one indel allowed in the CDR3, and then removed. Similarity in V and J gene usage between donors was calculated as the Jensen-Shannon divergence divided by the mean entropy. TCRdb passed the public sequencing reads through fastp at Q25 and MiXCR, retaining productive beta sequences. Identical CDR3 proteins give one entry, which carries the most common genes and DNA. V and J calls and clone size were set by TCRdb, not the authors. The sample table shows a few hundred thousand distinct CDR3 sequences, and more than 25% are seen once. The ten largest clonotypes hold more than 5.5% of the sample.

V loses 5 bases at its end and J loses 4 bases; junction bases beyond the gene matches: 10. The germline V gene (reference sequence) gives CDR1 as LGHDT and CDR2 as YNNKEL. The CDR3, from cysteine to phenylalanine, totals 16 residues. Only the CDR3 region is kept as DNA, spanning 48 bases read in frame from base 1. This record belongs to a study of identical twins' blood T cells (dated by TCRdb to 2013 to 2014). Regarding the complete study: The approximately 12 libraries, six for the alpha chain and six for the beta chain, together yielded roughly 49 million Illumina reads. The study compared TCR alpha and beta chain repertoires of three pairs of monozygous twins using next-generation sequencing to assess genetic influence on repertoire formation. The study at large found these results: The number of CDR3 clonotypes shared between two donors was mainly determined by the product of the cloneset sizes of the two donors, and no clear deviation from this trend was shown by twins. Because the twins were raised together, environmental influences could not be ruled out as an explanation for the similarity between twins. Among the most abundant TCRbeta clonotypes, every donor shared more CDR3 sequences with her own twin than with unrelated donors. Independent studies were stated to be required to validate the proposed role of the TCRalpha J segment in MHC recognition during thymic selection. V gene usage was reported to be markedly more similar within twin pairs than between unrelated donors, even among non-selected out-of-frame TCRbeta clonotypes.

Six healthy women forming three monozygous twin pairs were used as donors. All three twin pairs had been reared together and were thought likely to have met the same infectious agents and vaccines. RNA was isolated from peripheral blood mononuclear cells and used to prepare TCR cDNA libraries. The source material was PBMCs. This clonotype originated in a woman aged 18 to 49 in good health. The rearranged segments are TRBV3-1 and TRBJ2-2, and TRBD1 aligns with 7 junction nucleotides. The DNA sequence is as follows: TGTGCCAGCAGCTACTACGGGACAGTGAGCACCGGGGAGCTGTTTTTT. It encodes CASSYYGTVSTGELFF.